The rows below give T cell receptor beta chains drawn from one sample of a study of response to subunit inactivated influenza vaccine. Each CDR3 protein is one row after TCRdb ran MiXCR on the RT-PCR reads. The profile covers about 650,000 distinct CDR3 sequences, with about 15% appearing a single time and 7.5% to 9% taken by the ten largest. The sample here was PBMCs from blood, taken roughly 2 weeks before vaccination. These receptors were taken from a middle-aged man who received an inactivated influenza vaccine. The CDR3 runs from the conserved cysteine through the conserved F or W. Fields, in order: J gene, V gene, D gene, clone size, CDR3 DNA, CDR3 protein. A D gene is named only where the DNA matches it firmly. The size of a clone is reported for some rows only, either as once, few or many, or as a class for expanded clones.

TRBJ1-5 TRBV15 - - TGTGCCACCTGGGGGGGTAACAATCAGCCCCAGCATTTT CATWGGNNQPQHF
TRBJ2-1 TRBV2 TRBD2 few TGTGCCAGCATCGGGGTAGCGGGAGCCTACAATGAGCAGTTCTTC CASIGVAGAYNEQFF
TRBJ2-2 TRBV28 TRBD2 few TGTGCCAGCAGTTCAGCGGGAATAGGCTCCGGGGAGCTGTTTTTT CASSSAGIGSGELFF
TRBJ2-3 TRBV20-1 TRBD2 - TGCAGTACTGCACTAGCGGGGGCTCCCACAGATACGCAGTATTTT CSTALAGAPTDTQYF
TRBJ2-7 TRBV7-6 - many TGTGCCAGCAGCTTTGGCGGGTACTACGAGCAGTACTTC CASSFGGYYEQYF
TRBJ2-5 TRBV6-5 - few TGTGCCAGCAGTTACTCCTACAGGGAGAAGACCCAGTACTTC CASSYSYREKTQYF
TRBJ1-4 TRBV6-1 - few TGTGCCAGCAGACCCCCGGCCGTGAGTGAAAAACTGTTTTTT CASRPPAVSEKLFF
TRBJ2-2 TRBV12-3/TRBV12-4 - many TGTGCCAGCAGTTTGTTAGACACCGGGGAGCTGTTTTTT CASSLLDTGELFF
TRBJ2-3 TRBV4-1 - few TGCGCCAGCAGCCAAGATCCACCCAGCAGCACAGATACGCAGTATTTT CASSQDPPSSTDTQYF
TRBJ2-2 TRBV6-2/TRBV6-3 TRBD2 few TGTGCCAGCAGTTACGAGCGGGGGTACACCGGGGAGCTGTTTTTT CASSYERGYTGELFF
TRBJ2-2 TRBV7-2 - - TGTGCCAGCAGCCTCGTGACAATGAACACCGGGGAGCTGTTTTTT CASSLVTMNTGELFF
TRBJ1-1 TRBV4-2 - few TGTGCCAGCAGCGTCCGGGACGACTACTCCCAAGCTTTCTTT CASSVRDDYSQAFF
TRBJ1-1 TRBV11-2 - few TGTGCCAGCAGCTTATTAGGGGTATCGAACACTGAAGCTTTCTTT CASSLLGVSNTEAFF
TRBJ2-7 TRBV2 - few TGTGCCAGCAGTGTAGGGGAATACGCCTACGAGCAGTACTTC CASSVGEYAYEQYF
TRBJ2-7 TRBV20-1 - few TGCAGTGCCCAGGGACGTACCTACGAGCAGTACTTC CSAQGRTYEQYF
TRBJ1-5 TRBV7-2 TRBD1 many TGTGCCAGCAGCACCAGGGGGGATCAGCCCCAGCATTTT CASSTRGDQPQHF
TRBJ2-2 TRBV29-1 TRBD2 - TGCAGCGCTTTAGCGGGAAGCACCGGGGAGCTGTTTTTT CSALAGSTGELFF
TRBJ2-5 TRBV7-3 - few TGTGCCAGCAGCCCCGTTATAGGTCGCCCGGAGACCCAGTACTTC CASSPVIGRPETQYF
TRBJ2-6 TRBV19 - few TGTGCCAGTAGCGGAGGGGACTTCCACGTCCTGACTTTC CASSGGDFHVLTF
TRBJ2-1 TRBV7-7 - many TGTGCCAGCAGCTTAGCGCAGGGGAATGAGCAGTTCTTC CASSLAQGNEQFF
TRBJ2-3 TRBV7-9 - - TGTGCCAGCAGCAATTATGATGACACAGATACGCAGTATTTT CASSNYDDTDTQYF
TRBJ2-7 TRBV7-2 TRBD2 - TGTGCCAGCAGCTTAAGGCTAGCGGGAAAGGGCTACGAGCAGTACTTC CASSLRLAGKGYEQYF